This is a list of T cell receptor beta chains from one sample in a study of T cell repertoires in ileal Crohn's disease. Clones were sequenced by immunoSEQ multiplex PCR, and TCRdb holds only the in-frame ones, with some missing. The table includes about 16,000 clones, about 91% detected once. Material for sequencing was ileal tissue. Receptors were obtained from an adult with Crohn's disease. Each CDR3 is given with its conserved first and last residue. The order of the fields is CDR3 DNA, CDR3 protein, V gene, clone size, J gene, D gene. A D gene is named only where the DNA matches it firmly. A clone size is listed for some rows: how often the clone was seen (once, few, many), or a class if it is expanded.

CDR3nt: TGTGCCAGCAGGAGAAAGGCAGGGGCTGGGGCCAACGTCCTGACTTTC
CDR3aa: CASRRKAGAGANVLTF
v_gene: TRBV28
abundance: .
j_gene: TRBJ2-6
d_gene: .

CDR3nt: TGTGCCAGCAGCCCCAGGACTAGCGGGACCAATGAGCAGTTCTTC
CDR3aa: CASSPRTSGTNEQFF
v_gene: TRBV9
abundance: .
j_gene: TRBJ2-1
d_gene: TRBD2

CDR3nt: TGTGCCAGCAGTGAAGCGCGACCCAGCAGGGGGCCCCGCGGTTACGAGCAGTACTTC
CDR3aa: CASSEARPSRGPRGYEQYF
v_gene: TRBV2
abundance: .
j_gene: TRBJ2-7
d_gene: TRBD1

CDR3nt: TGTGCCAGCAGTTTGGGCCGAATCTCTGGAAACACCATATATTTT
CDR3aa: CASSLGRISGNTIYF
v_gene: TRBV28
abundance: .
j_gene: TRBJ1-3
d_gene: .

CDR3nt: TGTGCCAGTAGTGAACAGGGCCTTGGCTATGGCTACACCTTC
CDR3aa: CASSEQGLGYGYTF
v_gene: TRBV19
abundance: few
j_gene: TRBJ1-2
d_gene: .

CDR3nt: TGTGCCAGCAGCTCGGGAGGTGGCACAGATACGCAGTATTTT
CDR3aa: CASSSGGGTDTQYF
v_gene: TRBV7-3
abundance: .
j_gene: TRBJ2-3
d_gene: TRBD2

CDR3nt: TGTGCCAGTCTTAGCGGGACCGCGAACACCGGGGAGCTGTTTTTT
CDR3aa: CASLSGTANTGELFF
v_gene: TRBV19
abundance: .
j_gene: TRBJ2-2
d_gene: TRBD2

CDR3nt: TGTGCCAGCTCACAAGAGACTAGCGGGAGAACGGATGAGCAGTTCTTC
CDR3aa: CASSQETSGRTDEQFF
v_gene: TRBV18
abundance: once
j_gene: TRBJ2-1
d_gene: TRBD2

CDR3nt: TGTGCCAGCAGTTTAAGGGGGGATACGCAGTATTTT
CDR3aa: CASSLRGDTQYF
v_gene: TRBV27
abundance: .
j_gene: TRBJ2-3
d_gene: .

CDR3nt: TGTGCCAGCAGTTACACCCACAGGGTCCATGAGCAGTTCTTC
CDR3aa: CASSYTHRVHEQFF
v_gene: TRBV6-5
abundance: .
j_gene: TRBJ2-1
d_gene: .

CDR3nt: TGTGCCAGCAGTTACCCACAAGGGGGAGGCAATCAGCCCCAGCATTTT
CDR3aa: CASSYPQGGGNQPQHF
v_gene: TRBV6-6
abundance: .
j_gene: TRBJ1-5
d_gene: .

CDR3nt: TGTGCCAGTAGGCGACAGGGAACCTCCTACGAGCAGTACTTC
CDR3aa: CASRRQGTSYEQYF
v_gene: TRBV19
abundance: .
j_gene: TRBJ2-7
d_gene: TRBD1

CDR3nt: TGTGCCAGCAGCTGGGACAGGGAATCGGCTTTCTTT
CDR3aa: CASSWDRESAFF
v_gene: TRBV7-2
abundance: few
j_gene: TRBJ1-1
d_gene: TRBD1

CDR3nt: TGCGCCAGCAGCCACCGTAGGGGCGGCAACCAGAACACCGGGGAGCTGTTTTTT
CDR3aa: CASSHRRGGNQNTGELFF
v_gene: TRBV4-1
abundance: few
j_gene: TRBJ2-2
d_gene: .

CDR3nt: TGTGCCAGCAGCCTCACGACTTGGACTGAAGCTTTCTTT
CDR3aa: CASSLTTWTEAFF
v_gene: TRBV11-1
abundance: .
j_gene: TRBJ1-1
d_gene: .

CDR3nt: TGTGCCAGCAGCCGGTCCCGAGCATCTCCGGATACGCAGTATTTT
CDR3aa: CASSRSRASPDTQYF
v_gene: TRBV7-2
abundance: .
j_gene: TRBJ2-3
d_gene: .

CDR3nt: TGTGCCAGCAGTTCCTTCCACGAGCAGTACTTC
CDR3aa: CASSSFHEQYF
v_gene: TRBV27
abundance: .
j_gene: TRBJ2-7
d_gene: .

CDR3nt: TGTGCCAGCAGGCTGACAGGTACTGTTGAAGCTTTCTTT
CDR3aa: CASRLTGTVEAFF
v_gene: TRBV28
abundance: .
j_gene: TRBJ1-1
d_gene: .

CDR3nt: TGCAGCGTCTTGATATACACTAGAAGCTCCTACAATGAGCAGTTCTTC
CDR3aa: CSVLIYTRSSYNEQFF
v_gene: TRBV29-1
abundance: few
j_gene: TRBJ2-1
d_gene: .

CDR3nt: TGTGCCAGCAGCTTAGGACTAGCGGGAGTGGAGACCCAGTACTTC
CDR3aa: CASSLGLAGVETQYF
v_gene: TRBV11-3
abundance: .
j_gene: TRBJ2-5
d_gene: TRBD2

CDR3nt: TGTGCCATCAGTAACTACGGACAGGGGGAGTATGGCTACACCTTC
CDR3aa: CAISNYGQGEYGYTF
v_gene: TRBV10-3
abundance: .
j_gene: TRBJ1-2
d_gene: TRBD1

CDR3nt: TGTGCCAGCAGCGCCCGAACAGGGGCCGGGGAGCTGTTTTTT
CDR3aa: CASSARTGAGELFF
v_gene: TRBV5-4
abundance: .
j_gene: TRBJ2-2
d_gene: TRBD1

CDR3nt: TGTGCCAGCGGTCGGGATGGAGTGACCGGGGAGCTGTTTTTT
CDR3aa: CASGRDGVTGELFF
v_gene: TRBV2
abundance: .
j_gene: TRBJ2-2
d_gene: .

CDR3nt: TGTGCCAGCAGAAGGACAGGGGGGGGGACCCTAGGCCGCTACGAGCAGTACTTC
CDR3aa: CASRRTGGGTLGRYEQYF
v_gene: TRBV27
abundance: .
j_gene: TRBJ2-7
d_gene: TRBD1

CDR3nt: TGTGCCAGCAGGGGTGGGAGCTACGAGCAGTACTTC
CDR3aa: CASRGGSYEQYF
v_gene: TRBV6-1
abundance: .
j_gene: TRBJ2-7
d_gene: .

CDR3nt: TGCGCCAGCAGCTCAGGGACTAGCGGGAGTTTGGGGGAGACCCAGTACTTC
CDR3aa: CASSSGTSGSLGETQYF
v_gene: TRBV5-1
abundance: .
j_gene: TRBJ2-5
d_gene: TRBD2

CDR3nt: TGTGCCAGCAGTTACTCGATCCGGAATGAAAAACTGTTTTTT
CDR3aa: CASSYSIRNEKLFF
v_gene: TRBV6-5
abundance: .
j_gene: TRBJ1-4
d_gene: .

CDR3nt: TGCGCCAGCAGCCAGGGACAGGGGGCTTTCTACGAGCAGTACTTC
CDR3aa: CASSQGQGAFYEQYF
v_gene: TRBV4-1
abundance: .
j_gene: TRBJ2-7
d_gene: TRBD1

CDR3nt: TGTGCCAACAGCGTAGAACTCGATGAGCAGTTCTTC
CDR3aa: CANSVELDEQFF
v_gene: TRBV9
abundance: .
j_gene: TRBJ2-1
d_gene: .

CDR3nt: TGTGCCAGCAGTGAATACAATTCGAACACTGAAGCTTTCTTT
CDR3aa: CASSEYNSNTEAFF
v_gene: TRBV25-1
abundance: .
j_gene: TRBJ1-1
d_gene: .

CDR3nt: TGTGCCAGCAGCCCACAACAGGGGTACGAGCAGTACTTC
CDR3aa: CASSPQQGYEQYF
v_gene: TRBV7-3
abundance: .
j_gene: TRBJ2-7
d_gene: TRBD1

CDR3nt: TGTGCCGTCTCCTCAGGGGGCCGGAGCAATCAGCCCCAGCATTTT
CDR3aa: CAVSSGGRSNQPQHF
v_gene: TRBV19
abundance: .
j_gene: TRBJ1-5
d_gene: TRBD1

CDR3nt: TGTGCCAGCAGCTTATCTATAACCTACGAGCAGTACTTC
CDR3aa: CASSLSITYEQYF
v_gene: TRBV7-3
abundance: .
j_gene: TRBJ2-7
d_gene: .

CDR3nt: TGTGCCAGCAGTTTAATAGGGGGTGGAGCTGAAGCTTTCTTT
CDR3aa: CASSLIGGGAEAFF
v_gene: TRBV28
abundance: .
j_gene: TRBJ1-1
d_gene: .

CDR3nt: TGTGCCAGCAGCGAACGGACAGGGGGCTGGAATGAAAAACTGTTTTTT
CDR3aa: CASSERTGGWNEKLFF
v_gene: TRBV5-6
abundance: .
j_gene: TRBJ1-4
d_gene: TRBD1

CDR3nt: TGCGCCAGCAGCTCCGCCTTAAGGGGCATCTATGGCTACACCTTC
CDR3aa: CASSSALRGIYGYTF
v_gene: TRBV5-1
abundance: .
j_gene: TRBJ1-2
d_gene: .

CDR3nt: TGTGCCAGCAGCTTGATGTTAACGGAGGCCACGAACTTC
CDR3aa: CASSLMLTEATNF
v_gene: TRBV5-6
abundance: .
j_gene: TRBJ2-5
d_gene: .

CDR3nt: TGTGCCAGCAGGCCAACAGGGAGGGGAGAGACCCAGTACTTC
CDR3aa: CASRPTGRGETQYF
v_gene: TRBV6-5
abundance: .
j_gene: TRBJ2-5
d_gene: .

CDR3nt: TGCGCCAGCAGCCAAGATTTACTAGCGGGAGTTAGGGAGCAGTACTTC
CDR3aa: CASSQDLLAGVREQYF
v_gene: TRBV4-1
abundance: .
j_gene: TRBJ2-7
d_gene: TRBD2

CDR3nt: TGTGCCAGCAGCTTAGTAGGGTCCTTGGGGGGTAACCACTATGGCTACACCTTC
CDR3aa: CASSLVGSLGGNHYGYTF
v_gene: TRBV7-2
abundance: .
j_gene: TRBJ1-2
d_gene: .

CDR3nt: TGTGCCAGCAGCTCCCAATCCTCTGGAAACACCATATATTTT
CDR3aa: CASSSQSSGNTIYF
v_gene: TRBV11-2
abundance: few
j_gene: TRBJ1-3
d_gene: .

CDR3nt: TGTGCCAGCAGTAAGAGAACCAGGCTCTACGAGCAGTACTTC
CDR3aa: CASSKRTRLYEQYF
v_gene: TRBV27
abundance: .
j_gene: TRBJ2-7
d_gene: .

CDR3nt: TGTGCCAGCAGTTACTCCTTTGCGGGTTCCAGGAGGGAGCAGTACTTC
CDR3aa: CASSYSFAGSRREQYF
v_gene: TRBV6-5
abundance: once
j_gene: TRBJ2-7
d_gene: .

CDR3nt: TGTGCCAGCAGGAGGACTAGCGGGAGCACAGATACGCAGTATTTT
CDR3aa: CASRRTSGSTDTQYF
v_gene: TRBV6-1
abundance: .
j_gene: TRBJ2-3
d_gene: TRBD2

CDR3nt: TGTGCCAGTAGTATAGGGGGTACAGGGGGTGTCTATGGCTACACCTTC
CDR3aa: CASSIGGTGGVYGYTF
v_gene: TRBV19
abundance: .
j_gene: TRBJ1-2
d_gene: TRBD1

CDR3nt: TGTGCCAGCAGCCAAGGTGGAGACCGTTCCTACGAGCAGTACTTC
CDR3aa: CASSQGGDRSYEQYF
v_gene: TRBV4-2
abundance: .
j_gene: TRBJ2-7
d_gene: .

CDR3nt: TGTGCCAGTAGTATAGAGTCGGGGGACCCCCGCGCTTTCTTT
CDR3aa: CASSIESGDPRAFF
v_gene: TRBV19
abundance: .
j_gene: TRBJ1-1
d_gene: .

CDR3nt: TGTGCCAGCAGAGAAACCTGGGACAGGGTCGGTGTCAAAAACATTCAGTACTTC
CDR3aa: CASRETWDRVGVKNIQYF
v_gene: TRBV2
abundance: .
j_gene: TRBJ2-4
d_gene: TRBD1

CDR3nt: TGTGCCAGCAGCCTTACTATTCAACAGGGGACCTATGGCTACACCTTC
CDR3aa: CASSLTIQQGTYGYTF
v_gene: TRBV9
abundance: once
j_gene: TRBJ1-2
d_gene: TRBD1

CDR3nt: TGCGCCAGCAGTGGGGCAGAGAACACTGAAGCTTTCTTT
CDR3aa: CASSGAENTEAFF
v_gene: TRBV10-1
abundance: .
j_gene: TRBJ1-1
d_gene: .

CDR3nt: TGCAGCGATGCTGGGGCAGACTTTAACTATGGCTACACCTTC
CDR3aa: CSDAGADFNYGYTF
v_gene: TRBV29-1
abundance: .
j_gene: TRBJ1-2
d_gene: .